This T cell receptor (beta chain) stems from a study of T cells expressing NK-cell markers. Study as a whole: Within the sequenced cohort of eight donors, seven exhibited HCMV seropositivity and one was seronegative. Study observations and caveats: Four of the donors also had these clonotypes leading their CD3+CD56-NKG2C+ fraction. Dominant NKG2C+ clonotypes in over 5 donors made up roughly 1.0-7.0% of CD8+ T cells.

In the case of this clonotype: Its target is unknown.

TCRdb re-called the 5' RACE reads and shows each CDR3 protein once, DNA omitted. This repertoire includes hundreds of thousands of distinct CDR3 sequences. The CDR3 sequence is 15 residues long. Sample: blood T cells: a sorted CD56 or NKG2C T cell subset, CD4+ or CD8+ T cells, or bulk PBMC T cells (not recorded which). The chain recombines TRBV12-3 or TRBV12-4 with TRBJ2-2; lacking DNA, the TRBD2 call made by TCRdb goes unchecked. This receptor was identified in a woman between 18 and 70 years old in good health. The CDR3 region is CASRLLGLAGGELFF.